This TCR beta chain derives from a study of T cell responses to AZD1222 COVID-19 vaccine. General study results and limits: Unmutated variant regions reportedly attract nearly half of all spike-specific TCRs.

With regard to this clone: Its target is unknown.

The CDR3 contains 11 residues. From germline, CDR1 is SGHVS and CDR2 FQNEAQ. V shed 7 bases and J shed 2 bases, with 4 bases lying between them. The table came from immunoSEQ multiplex PCR; TCRdb's copy has only in-frame clones and leaves some out. This repertoire shows 150,000 to 250,000 clones, roughly nine tenths found once; its top ten account for around 3.7%. This chain links TRBV7-8 with TRBJ2-3; no clear D. Sequenced here: peripheral blood, sampled 28 days after the second AZD1222 dose. The source is an adult who received the AZD1222 COVID-19 vaccine. The CDR3 sequence: CASTTTDTQYF. CDR3 DNA sequence: TGTGCCAGCACCACCACAGATACGCAGTATTTT.